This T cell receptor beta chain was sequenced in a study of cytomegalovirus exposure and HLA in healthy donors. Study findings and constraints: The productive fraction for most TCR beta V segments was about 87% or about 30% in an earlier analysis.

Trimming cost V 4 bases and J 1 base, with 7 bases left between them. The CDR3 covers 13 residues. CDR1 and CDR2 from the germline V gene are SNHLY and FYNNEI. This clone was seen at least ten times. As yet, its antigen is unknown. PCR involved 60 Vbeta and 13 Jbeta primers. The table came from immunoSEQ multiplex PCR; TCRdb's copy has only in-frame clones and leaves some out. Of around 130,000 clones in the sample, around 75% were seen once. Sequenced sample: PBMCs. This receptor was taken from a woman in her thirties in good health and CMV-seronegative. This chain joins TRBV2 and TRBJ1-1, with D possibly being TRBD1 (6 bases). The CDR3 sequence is CASSGDTNTEAFF. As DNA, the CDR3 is TGTGCCAGCAGTGGGGACACGAACACTGAAGCTTTCTTT.